The 28 T cell receptor beta chains in this list originate from one sample, sequenced in a study of cytomegalovirus exposure and HLA in healthy donors. Generated by immunoSEQ multiplex PCR, the TCRdb table keeps only in-frame clones and is missing some. The sample gives roughly 68,000 clones, around 97% of which show up once; over 2% is in the top ten. The sample was PBMCs. The receptor source for this set is a man aged 18 to 35 in good health and CMV-seronegative.

The V gene is TRBV7-3, the J gene TRBJ1-1, with 7 nucleotides matching TRBD1. This CDR3 is built from 14 residues. Germline V gene lookup returns CDR1 SGHTA and CDR2 FQGTGA. V dropped 6 bases and J dropped 0; count of bases not matched to a gene: 4. CDR3 bases: TGTGCCAGCAGATTGGGACAGATGAACACTGAAGCTTTCTTT. Amino acids: CASRLGQMNTEAFF.

This sequence joins TRBV5-1 and TRBJ1-1; D perhaps matches TRBD1 (6 bases). V was trimmed by 4 bases and J by 1 base, leaving 8 bases between them. This CDR3 has 13 residues. Germline V gives CDR1 SGHRS, CDR2 YFSETQ. As DNA, the CDR3 is TGCGCCAGCAGCCTGGACAGGAACACTGAAGCTTTCTTT. It specifies CASSLDRNTEAFF. The full variable domain, its missing parts supplied by reference TRBV5-1 and TRBJ1-1, is KAGVTQTPRYLIKTRGQQVTLSCSPISGHRSVSWYQQTPGQGLQFLFEYFSETQRNKGNFPGRFSGRQFSNSRSEMNVSTLELGDSALYLCASSLDRNTEAFFGQGTRLTVV.

The CDR3 nucleotides read TGTGCCAGCAGTCGATCCGGGACACCCGGGGAGCTGTTTTTT. Amino acid sequence: CASSRSGTPGELFF. The chain employs TRBV6-6 and TRBJ2-2, with TRBD1 as a possible D gene (6 bases). The germline CDR1 and CDR2 sequences are MNHNY and SVGAGI (reference sequence). This CDR3 region has 14 residues. The ends were cut back, 5 bases at V and 6 bases at J, with 13 bases in the middle.

The chain combines TRBV5-1 with TRBJ2-2; 7 bases align to TRBD2. CDR1 is SGHRS and CDR2 is YFSETQ in the germline V gene. This CDR3 is 16 amino acids long. The V gene end was trimmed by 5 bases and the J gene end by 4 bases; junction bases not matched to a gene: 11. This chain's CDR3 is CASSWTGGRSTGELFF. For the CDR3, the DNA is TGCGCCAGCAGTTGGACGGGAGGACGTTCCACCGGGGAGCTGTTTTTT.

V and J are TRBV6-5 and TRBJ1-3; D is ambiguous. This CDR3 region has 13 residues. Per germline, CDR1 MNHEY and CDR2 SVGAGI. V was cut by 3 bases and J by 4 bases, with 7 bases left in between. CDR3 amino acids: CASSYNSGNTIYF. As DNA, the CDR3 is TGTGCCAGCAGTTATAACAGCGGAAACACCATATATTTT.

V gene TRBV6-1 combines with J gene TRBJ2-5; 7 nucleotides agree with TRBD1. Trimming took 2 bases from V and 5 from J; bases not matched to a gene: 11. Germline lookup yields CDR1 MNHNS and CDR2 SASEGT. The CDR3 covers 16 residues. In DNA form, the CDR3 reads TGTGCCAGCAGTGAATTTGGGACAGATAGATGGGAGACCCAGTACTTC. Translated: CASSEFGTDRWETQYF.

The chain carries TRBV29-1 and TRBJ1-4; no clear D. V was clipped by 0 bases and J by 16 bases, with 9 bases between them. Germline loops: CDR1 SQVTM, CDR2 ANQGSEA. The CDR3 spans 10 residues. The CDR3 loop reads CSVEEERQFF. The CDR3 DNA reads as TGCAGCGTTGAAGAGGAGAGGCAGTTTTTT.

This chain joins TRBV18 and TRBJ2-7; 10 nucleotides align to TRBD2. The CDR3 has 18 residues. Germline CDR1 KGHSH, CDR2 LQKENI. After removal of 4 bases from V and 3 bases from J, the junction contained 15 bases not matched to a gene. This CDR3 is CASSRTSGSSSTDYEQYF. The CDR3 bases are TGTGCCAGCTCACGGACTAGCGGCAGCTCCTCTACAGACTACGAGCAGTACTTC.

The CDR3 sequence: CASSPGDSSYNSPLHF. In DNA form, the CDR3 reads TGTGCCAGCAGCCCTGGGGACAGCTCCTATAATTCACCCCTCCACTTT. This chain connects TRBV11-1 to TRBJ1-6; 7 bases map to TRBD1. Germline V lookup: CDR1 SGHAT, CDR2 FQDESV (reference sequence). This CDR3 contains 16 residues. Losses at the gene ends were 5 bases for V and 0 bases for J; bases not matched to a gene: 4.

The chain uses TRBV15 and TRBJ2-7; TRBD2 is a possible D gene (6 bases). This CDR3 contains 16 residues. V lost 3 bases to trimming and J lost 5 bases, with 20 bases between them. In germline, CDR1 is LNHNV, CDR2 YYDKDF (reference sequence). This CDR3 reads CATSSALGTGWDEQYF. The DNA for the CDR3 is TGTGCCACCAGCAGTGCCCTAGGGACTGGCTGGGACGAGCAGTACTTC.

The genes are TRBV7-9 and TRBJ2-1, with 10 bases identical to TRBD1. In germline, CDR1 is SEHNR, CDR2 FQNEAQ (reference sequence). J gave up 2 bases and V 3 bases, and 4 bases lay outside the gene matches. There are 16 residues in the CDR3. The CDR3: CASSLSTGGPYNEQFF. The CDR3 DNA reads as TGTGCCAGCAGCTTGTCGACAGGGGGCCCCTACAATGAGCAGTTCTTC.

This clone was observed once. V usage is TRBV2 and J usage is TRBJ2-3; no firm D call. CDR1 is SNHLY, CDR2 FYNNEI, per germline. The CDR3 has 15 residues. Trimming shortened V by 3 bases and J by 2 bases, and 12 bases separated the two germline ends. DNA for the CDR3: TGTGCCAGCAGTGAGGGCGTCATATCCACAGATACGCAGTATTTT. Translating gives CASSEGVISTDTQYF.

This rearrangement joins TRBV23-1 to TRBJ1-2, with a tentative D call TRBD1 (5 bases). TRBV23-1 is an open reading frame whose function is uncertain. The V gene lost 0 bases and the J gene lost 6 bases, with 11 bases spanning the gap. This CDR3 has 14 residues. The CDR3 protein is CASSQSRGVNGYTF. The DNA for the CDR3 is TGCGCCAGCAGTCAATCCCGGGGGGTAAATGGCTACACCTTC.

The chain carries TRBV7-9 and TRBJ2-3, with D possibly TRBD1 on 6 matching bases. Trimming took off 2 bases at V and 9 bases at J, with 9 bases between the two ends. This CDR3 is 12 amino acids long. CDR1 SEHNR and CDR2 FQNEAQ come from the germline V gene (reference sequence). The CDR3 loop is CASSLRTATQYF. Here the CDR3 DNA reads TGTGCCAGCAGCTTAAGGACAGCAACGCAGTATTTT.

The chain is built from TRBV7-2 and TRBJ2-7; D perhaps matches TRBD1 (5 bases). Germline V gene lookup returns CDR1 SGHTA and CDR2 FQGNSA. Trimming removed 5 bases from V and 4 bases from J, with 24 bases in between. This CDR3 spans 17 amino acids. CDR3 DNA sequence: TGTGCCAGCAGCCCACCTGCACCCACGGCCAAGGGGTACGAGCAGTACTTC. Encoded protein: CASSPPAPTAKGYEQYF.

The rearrangement uses TRBV19 and TRBJ1-2, with 9 nucleotides matching TRBD1. Looked up from germline, CDR1 is LNHDA and CDR2 is SQIVND (reference sequence). Trimming took 5 bases from V and 2 from J; bases not matched to a gene: 0. CDR3 length equals 13 residues. The DNA of the CDR3 is TGTGCCAGTAGTGGACAGGGGAACTATGGCTACACCTTC. It yields the protein CASSGQGNYGYTF.

The gene calls are TRBV11-3 and TRBJ1-2; 9 bases agree with TRBD1. Germline-derived CDR1 and CDR2 are SGHNT and YENEEA. V was clipped by 1 base and J by 4 bases; unmatched bases: 7. The CDR3 consists of 16 residues. This CDR3 is CASSLAGTGRIYGYTF. CDR3 in DNA: TGTGCCAGCAGCTTAGCTGGGACAGGGCGGATCTATGGCTACACCTTC.

This clone was counted once. CDR3 loop: CATGGPGQGANQPQHF. The CDR3 DNA follows: TGTGCCACCGGGGGCCCTGGACAGGGGGCCAATCAGCCCCAGCATTTT. The V call is TRBV10-3, the J call TRBJ1-5; 11 bases map to TRBD1. CDR3 size: 16 residues. The V gene end was trimmed by 10 bases and the J gene end by 3 bases; junction bases not matched to a gene: 11. The germline V gene encodes CDR1 ENHRY and CDR2 SYGVKD.

The V gene is TRBV5-1, the J gene TRBJ1-1, with D possibly being TRBD1 (5 bases). The V end was cut by 0 bases, the J end by 0 bases, with 9 bases between. Per the germline V gene, CDR1 is SGHRS and CDR2 is YFSETQ. The CDR3 totals 15 residues. DNA for the CDR3: TGCGCCAGCAGCTTGGGGGTCAGGGTGAACACTGAAGCTTTCTTT. Protein product: CASSLGVRVNTEAFF. The entire variable domain, with the rest obtained from reference TRBV5-1 and TRBJ1-1, is as follows: KAGVTQTPRYLIKTRGQQVTLSCSPISGHRSVSWYQQTPGQGLQFLFEYFSETQRNKGNFPGRFSGRQFSNSRSEMNVSTLELGDSALYLCASSLGVRVNTEAFFGQGTRLTVV.

The chain recombines TRBV5-1 with TRBJ1-1; tentatively, D is TRBD1 (6 bases). The CDR3 covers 14 residues. Germline assignment: CDR1 SGHRS and CDR2 YFSETQ. V lost 0 bases and J 5 bases, leaving 11 bases between the germline ends. As DNA, the CDR3 is TGCGCCAGCAGCTTGGCACAGGGAGGGACTGAAGCTTTCTTT. Amino acid sequence: CASSLAQGGTEAFF.

Concerning this clone: Other DNA sequences of this sample code for an identical CDR3. CDR3 sequence: CASSGQGGTDTQYF. CDR3 nucleotide sequence: TGTGCCAGCAGCGGACAGGGGGGCACAGATACGCAGTATTTT. V is TRBV6-4 and J is TRBJ2-3; 10 bases are a match to TRBD1. The CDR3 spans 14 residues. With 6 bases clipped from V and 1 base from J, the junction kept 1 base outside the gene matches. Germline CDR1 is MRHNA and CDR2 is SNTAGT.

The chain uses TRBV27 and TRBJ1-1; D call uncertain. This CDR3 is built from 12 residues. Germline CDR1 and CDR2: MNHEY and SMNVEV (reference sequence). The ends were cut back, 6 bases at V and 8 bases at J, with 13 bases in the middle. The CDR3, as DNA: TGTGCCAGCAGCTCGGTCACTACCGAAGCTTTCTTT. As protein: CASSSVTTEAFF.

The gene calls are TRBV28 and TRBJ1-2; D might be TRBD1 (5 bases). The ends were cut back, 6 bases at V and 4 bases at J, with 15 bases in the middle. Per germline, CDR1 MDHEN and CDR2 SYDVKM. This CDR3 region has 14 residues. The CDR3: CASSISRGIYGYTF. The CDR3 DNA sequence: TGTGCCAGCAGCATCTCCCGGGGGATCTATGGCTACACCTTC.

This chain connects TRBV7-2 to TRBJ2-7, with TRBD1 identical over 10 bases. V dropped 10 bases and J dropped 2; count of bases not matched to a gene: 11. This CDR3 contains 15 residues. Germline assignment: CDR1 SGHTA and CDR2 FQGNSA. Here the CDR3 DNA reads TGTGCCATCAGAGTAGGGACAGGGGTTCCCTACGAGCAGTACTTC. Amino acid sequence: CAIRVGTGVPYEQYF.

The V and J genes are TRBV19 and TRBJ1-3; D unclear. Per the germline V gene, CDR1 is LNHDA and CDR2 is SQIVND (reference sequence). Trimming removed 7 bases at V and 0 bases at J, with 13 bases between. This CDR3 contains 15 residues. CDR3 in DNA: TGTGCCAGTAACTCAGCGATAAGCTCTGGAAACACCATATATTTT. It codes for CASNSAISSGNTIYF. Full variable domain (outside the CDR3, taken from reference TRBV19 and TRBJ1-3): DGGITQSPKYLFRKEGQNVTLSCEQNLNHDAMYWYRQDPGQGLRLIYYSQIVNDFQKGDIAEGYSVSREKKESFPLTVTSAQKNPTAFYLCASNSAISSGNTIYFGEGSWLTVV.

V usage is TRBV6-4 and J usage is TRBJ2-4; D perhaps matches TRBD1 (6 bases). CDR1 MRHNA and CDR2 SNTAGT come from the germline V gene. The V and J ends lost 0 bases and 1 base respectively, with 13 bases between them. CDR3 length equals 17 residues. In DNA, the CDR3 is TGTGCCAGCAGTGACTCAAGGGAGAGGGGGGCCAAAAACATTCAGTACTTC. Residues: CASSDSRERGAKNIQYF.

This clone was counted a single time. The gene calls are TRBV9 and TRBJ2-1, with D perhaps matching TRBD2 (6 bases). With 0 bases removed from V and 4 bases from J, the gap between germline ends came to 11 bases. Germline CDR1 and CDR2: SGDLS and YYNGEE. This CDR3 is 15 amino acids long. CDR3 bases: TGTGCCAGCAGCGTAGCGGGAGCTCAGTACAATGAGCAGTTCTTC. Translation gives CASSVAGAQYNEQFF. The whole variable domain, remainder taken from reference TRBV9 and TRBJ2-1, is DSGVTQTPKHLITATGQRVTLRCSPRSGDLSVYWYQQSLDQGLQFLIQYYNGEERAKGNILERFSAQQFPDLHSELNLSSLELGDSALYFCASSVAGAQYNEQFFGPGTRLTVL.

The chain is built from TRBV6-4 and TRBJ2-1, with D unclear. CDR1 and CDR2 from the germline V gene are MRHNA and SNTAGT. V was trimmed by 3 bases and J by 8 bases, leaving 14 bases between them. The CDR3 loop spans 14 amino acids. DNA of the CDR3: TGTGCCAGCAGTGAGGGTGACCCCGCGGATGAGCAGTTCTTC. Amino acids: CASSEGDPADEQFF.